A selection of T cell receptor beta chains follows, all from one sample in a study of T cell repertoires in cytomegalovirus infection. TCRdb analysed the reads with MiXCR anew, one entry per CDR3 protein. Of approximately 470,000 distinct CDR3 sequences listed, approximately 40% are singletons. No antigens are known for them. This material consisted of cultured PBMCs, taken from culture after CMV antigen stimulation. All receptors come from a human donor in good health (CMV status not recorded). Some clones in this sample may be carry-over from other donors' samples. CDR3s leave out the opening cysteine and the closing phenylalanine or tryptophan. A D gene is named only where the DNA matches it firmly.

v_call: TRBV12-3/TRBV12-4
j_call: TRBJ2-7
d_call: TRBD2
cdr3_length: 10
cdr3_aa: ASAGDQSEQY

v_call: TRBV6-1
j_call: TRBJ2-7
d_call: -
cdr3_length: 13
cdr3_aa: ASSERLDSDYEQY

v_call: TRBV12-5
j_call: TRBJ2-1
d_call: -
cdr3_length: 15
cdr3_aa: ASGLVVSGRRGNEQF

v_call: TRBV5-4
j_call: TRBJ2-7
d_call: TRBD1
cdr3_length: 13
cdr3_aa: ASSPGTGLSYEQY

v_call: TRBV7-6
j_call: TRBJ2-2
d_call: TRBD2
cdr3_length: 14
cdr3_aa: ASSILAGEPTGELF

v_call: TRBV7-2
j_call: TRBJ1-3
d_call: -
cdr3_length: 12
cdr3_aa: ASSPRVFGNTIY

v_call: TRBV18
j_call: TRBJ2-1
d_call: -
cdr3_length: 14
cdr3_aa: ASSPWGSVPYNEQF

v_call: TRBV7-6
j_call: TRBJ2-1
d_call: -
cdr3_length: 12
cdr3_aa: ASSSEGSPNEQF

v_call: TRBV7-8
j_call: TRBJ2-3
d_call: TRBD2
cdr3_length: 14
cdr3_aa: ASSLGLAGNTDTQY

v_call: TRBV5-5
j_call: TRBJ2-7
d_call: -
cdr3_length: 11
cdr3_aa: ASTRVGSYEQY

v_call: TRBV7-2
j_call: TRBJ1-5
d_call: TRBD1
cdr3_length: 14
cdr3_aa: ASSPWTGANWEPQH

v_call: TRBV7-6
j_call: TRBJ2-7
d_call: -
cdr3_length: 10
cdr3_aa: ASTDSRNEQY

v_call: TRBV12-3/TRBV12-4
j_call: TRBJ1-1
d_call: TRBD1
cdr3_length: 13
cdr3_aa: ASRRAGTANTEAF

v_call: TRBV12-3/TRBV12-4
j_call: TRBJ1-5
d_call: -
cdr3_length: 13
cdr3_aa: ASSLRIGRRQPQH

v_call: TRBV6-2/TRBV6-3
j_call: TRBJ2-3
d_call: -
cdr3_length: 12
cdr3_aa: ASSYPDTTDTQY

v_call: TRBV7-2
j_call: TRBJ2-3
d_call: -
cdr3_length: 15
cdr3_aa: ASSLGRGGTYTDTQY

v_call: TRBV12-3/TRBV12-4
j_call: TRBJ2-1
d_call: -
cdr3_length: 11
cdr3_aa: ASSLGRSGEQF

v_call: TRBV12-3/TRBV12-4
j_call: TRBJ1-2
d_call: TRBD1
cdr3_length: 11
cdr3_aa: ASNPQGKLGYT

v_call: TRBV5-4
j_call: TRBJ2-6
d_call: TRBD2
cdr3_length: 15
cdr3_aa: ASSRRGEGLGANVLT

v_call: TRBV28
j_call: TRBJ2-5
d_call: TRBD2
cdr3_length: 16
cdr3_aa: ASSLKPRTSGYGETQY

v_call: TRBV7-2
j_call: TRBJ2-3
d_call: -
cdr3_length: 19
cdr3_aa: ASSLREERRTYQVWADTQY

v_call: TRBV6-2/TRBV6-3
j_call: TRBJ1-1
d_call: TRBD1
cdr3_length: 11
cdr3_aa: ASVKDGQGKTF

v_call: TRBV4-3
j_call: TRBJ2-5
d_call: -
cdr3_length: 13
cdr3_aa: ASSQGVARQETQY

v_call: TRBV6-2/TRBV6-3
j_call: TRBJ2-1
d_call: TRBD2
cdr3_length: 11
cdr3_aa: ATARGGGNEQF

v_call: TRBV5-5
j_call: TRBJ2-3
d_call: -
cdr3_length: 14
cdr3_aa: ASSPLGGLLTDTQY

v_call: TRBV7-8
j_call: TRBJ1-5
d_call: TRBD1
cdr3_length: 13
cdr3_aa: ASSSYRDRNQPQH

v_call: TRBV12-3/TRBV12-4
j_call: TRBJ1-2
d_call: -
cdr3_length: 11
cdr3_aa: ASTPGRAYGYT

v_call: TRBV2
j_call: TRBJ2-1
d_call: -
cdr3_length: 13
cdr3_aa: ASTRDTSSYNEQF

v_call: TRBV7-2
j_call: TRBJ2-7
d_call: -
cdr3_length: 11
cdr3_aa: ASSLALRYEQY

v_call: TRBV28
j_call: TRBJ1-5
d_call: -
cdr3_length: 12
cdr3_aa: ASSWGGDYQPQH

v_call: TRBV12-3/TRBV12-4
j_call: TRBJ1-2
d_call: TRBD1
cdr3_length: 12
cdr3_aa: ASSLRDSTYGYT

v_call: TRBV10-2
j_call: TRBJ2-7
d_call: TRBD2
cdr3_length: 12
cdr3_aa: ASTPSGGTYEQY

v_call: TRBV4-3
j_call: TRBJ2-3
d_call: -
cdr3_length: 15
cdr3_aa: ASSEDKQGIRTDTQY

v_call: TRBV7-9
j_call: TRBJ2-7
d_call: -
cdr3_length: 11
cdr3_aa: ATGKVGSYEQY

v_call: TRBV7-9
j_call: TRBJ1-1
d_call: -
cdr3_length: 12
cdr3_aa: ASSLAPRGTEAF

v_call: TRBV7-2
j_call: TRBJ2-5
d_call: TRBD2
cdr3_length: 17
cdr3_aa: ASSLGLAETMRYQETQY

v_call: TRBV7-2
j_call: TRBJ2-1
d_call: -
cdr3_length: 13
cdr3_aa: ASSLVRAAANEQF

v_call: TRBV5-6
j_call: TRBJ1-1
d_call: -
cdr3_length: 12
cdr3_aa: ASSLGVWATEAF

v_call: TRBV7-2
j_call: TRBJ2-3
d_call: -
cdr3_length: 13
cdr3_aa: ASTRGSRSVDTQY

v_call: TRBV12-3/TRBV12-4
j_call: TRBJ2-7
d_call: -
cdr3_length: 14
cdr3_aa: ASSLAPGPTTYEQY

v_call: TRBV10-2
j_call: TRBJ2-7
d_call: -
cdr3_length: 14
cdr3_aa: ASSGVVAHQSYEQY

v_call: TRBV7-2
j_call: TRBJ2-7
d_call: TRBD2
cdr3_length: 12
cdr3_aa: ASSFRTSGYEQY

v_call: TRBV7-2
j_call: TRBJ2-4
d_call: TRBD2
cdr3_length: 15
cdr3_aa: ASSLGSSGSSKNIQY

v_call: TRBV12-3/TRBV12-4
j_call: TRBJ1-6
d_call: -
cdr3_length: 13
cdr3_aa: ASSFGGNANSPLH

v_call: TRBV6-5
j_call: TRBJ1-4
d_call: -
cdr3_length: 12
cdr3_aa: ASTSPGGREKLF

v_call: TRBV10-3
j_call: TRBJ2-5
d_call: -
cdr3_length: 10
cdr3_aa: AISHDQETQY

v_call: TRBV12-3/TRBV12-4
j_call: TRBJ2-3
d_call: TRBD1
cdr3_length: 12
cdr3_aa: ASSATGVSDTQY